The 16 T cell receptor beta chains in this list originate from one sample, sequenced in a study of T cell responses to AZD1222 COVID-19 vaccine. The repertoire was sequenced with immunoSEQ multiplex PCR; TCRdb's copy has only in-frame clones and lacks some. The sample lists around 180,000 clones; 88% were seen once. The sample in question was peripheral blood, obtained on day 0 of AZD1222 vaccination. The receptors originated from an adult in good health.

The rearrangement links TRBV27 to TRBJ2-3; TRBD1 matches at 8 bases. Trimming removed 4 bases from V and 2 bases from J; junction bases left unmatched: 17. Germline-derived CDR1 and CDR2 are MNHEY and SMNVEV (reference sequence). The CDR3 spans 19 residues. For the CDR3, the DNA is TGTGCCAGCAGTTCAACCTCGACAGGGGTGAGGGCCGTCACAGATACGCAGTATTTT. This codes for CASSSTSTGVRAVTDTQYF.

This clone was seen a few times. The CDR3 nucleotides are TGTGCCCCCGGGGGTCCTGGAAACACCATATATTTT. This encodes CAPGGPGNTIYF. The chain combines TRBV7-9 with TRBJ1-3; a possible D gene is TRBD1 (5 bases). V shed 11 bases and J shed 2 bases, with 10 bases lying between them. Germline loops: CDR1 SEHNR, CDR2 FQNEAQ (reference sequence). The CDR3 is 12 residues long.

This clone was recorded only once. The chain combines TRBV3-1 (or the pseudogene TRBV3-2) with TRBJ2-3; D is uncertain. V lost 3 bases to trimming and J lost 4 bases, with 8 bases between them. The CDR3 loop spans 13 amino acids. From germline, CDR1 is LGHDT and CDR2 YNNKEL (reference sequence). The chain's CDR3 is CASSQGNADTQYF. In nucleotides, the CDR3 is TGTGCCAGCAGCCAGGGGAATGCAGATACGCAGTATTTT.

The chain employs TRBV5-1 and TRBJ2-6; TRBD1 agrees at 9 bases. J was trimmed by 1 base and V by 4 bases; bases with no gene match: 15. The CDR3 runs 20 residues. The germline gives CDR1 SGHRS, CDR2 YFSETQ. CDR3 region: CASSPIKPGTGISGANVLTF. The CDR3 DNA sequence: TGCGCCAGCAGCCCCATTAAGCCGGGGACAGGGATTTCTGGGGCCAACGTCCTGACTTTC. The full variable domain, with the rest looked up from reference TRBV5-1 and TRBJ2-6, is KAGVTQTPRYLIKTRGQQVTLSCSPISGHRSVSWYQQTPGQGLQFLFEYFSETQRNKGNFPGRFSGRQFSNSRSEMNVSTLELGDSALYLCASSPIKPGTGISGANVLTFGAGSRLTVL.

V is TRBV4-2 and J is TRBJ2-7; D remains ambiguous. This CDR3 spans 13 amino acids. Germline CDR1 reads LGHNA; CDR2 reads YNFKEQ. The ends were cut back, 3 bases at V and 7 bases at J, with 13 bases in the middle. CDR3 region: CASSQEFLGEQYF. CDR3 DNA sequence: TGTGCCAGCAGCCAGGAATTTTTGGGGGAGCAGTACTTC.

The chain links TRBV27 to TRBJ2-7, with 10 bases lining up with TRBD2. CDR1 and CDR2 (germline): MNHEY, SMNVEV (reference sequence). This CDR3 spans 15 amino acids. The ends lost 2 bases at V and 5 bases at J; junction bases unmatched: 6. The CDR3 is CASSLSGGGRHEQYF. The CDR3 DNA follows: TGTGCCAGCAGTTTAAGCGGGGGGGGGCGGCACGAGCAGTACTTC.

The chain carries TRBV6-5 and TRBJ2-5; D is undetermined. Germline CDR1 and CDR2: MNHEY and SVGAGI. CDR3 length: 12 residues. V lost 11 bases and J lost 2, with 12 bases in between. The CDR3 loop reads CAVRKQQETQYF. The DNA of the CDR3 is TGTGCCGTGAGGAAACAACAAGAGACCCAGTACTTC.

The count of this clone is one. The chain has TRBV9 and TRBJ2-1, with D possibly matching TRBD2 (5 bases). Trimming shortened V by 7 bases and J by 3 bases, and 8 bases separated the two germline ends. Germline values: CDR1 SGDLS, CDR2 YYNGEE. The CDR3 contains 12 residues. CDR3 in amino acids: CASARGYNEQFF. For the CDR3, the DNA is TGTGCCAGCGCCCGGGGCTACAATGAGCAGTTCTTC.

The gene calls are TRBV7-9 and TRBJ2-3, with D uncertain. Deletions cut 4 bases from V and 6 bases from J, with 8 bases between. Germline CDR1 is SEHNR and CDR2 is FQNEAQ (reference sequence). The CDR3 runs to 12 residues. This CDR3 is CASSSAPDTQYF. DNA for the CDR3: TGTGCCAGCAGCTCGGCACCCGATACGCAGTATTTT.

V and J are TRBV2 and TRBJ2-7; 8 bases map to TRBD1. This CDR3 comprises 15 residues. Germline V gene lookup returns CDR1 SNHLY and CDR2 FYNNEI. Unmatched junction bases numbered 10, after V lost 6 bases and J lost 3 bases. The CDR3 DNA reads as TGTGCCAGCAGATCCGGACAGGGTCCGATCTACGAGCAGTACTTC. It translates to CASRSGQGPIYEQYF.

The chain joins TRBV4-1 to TRBJ2-6; 7 bases fit TRBD2. The CDR3 sequence is 17 residues long. J lost 2 bases, V lost 0 bases, and 4 bases had no gene match. In germline, CDR1 is MGHRA, CDR2 YSYEKL. The DNA of the CDR3 is TGCGCCAGCAGCCAAGAAGCGGGGAGGGCTGGGGCCAACGTCCTGACTTTC. It specifies CASSQEAGRAGANVLTF.

The chain recombines TRBV4-3 with TRBJ2-7; D remains unclear. CDR3 size: 14 residues. Germline V gives CDR1 LGHNA, CDR2 YSLEER. The V and J ends lost 2 bases and 0 bases respectively, with 8 bases between them. CDR3 in amino acids: CASSQTPRSYEQYF. Written as DNA, the CDR3 is TGCGCCAGCAGCCAAACCCCCCGCTCCTACGAGCAGTACTTC.

V is TRBV28 and J is TRBJ1-4; TRBD1 is a possible D gene (6 bases). The V end lost 6 bases, the J end lost 13 bases, and 21 bases lay between the germline ends. CDR1 and CDR2 from the germline V gene are MDHEN and SYDVKM. The CDR3 covers 14 residues. The CDR3 nucleotides are TGTGCCAGCAGCAAGACAGGCTTGGCGAGTGGACTGTTTTTT. It codes for CASSKTGLASGLFF.

As concerns this clone: The junction departs from the called germline gene at one end, perhaps through a read error. The rearrangement links TRBV4-2 to TRBJ1-5; D remains unclear. The CDR3 is 13 residues long. Germline CDR1 is LGHNA and CDR2 is YNFKEQ. The CDR3 protein is CASCHDEGQPQHF. In DNA form, the CDR3 reads TGTGCCAGCTGCCATGACGAGGGTCAGCCCCAGCATTTT.

The V gene is TRBV19, the J gene TRBJ1-1; D uncertain. Trimming took 7 bases from V and 1 from J, leaving 7 bases between them. The CDR3 has 12 residues. Germline-derived CDR1 and CDR2 are LNHDA and SQIVND (reference sequence). CDR3 nucleotides: TGTGCCAGTACAGGTGCGAACACTGAAGCTTTCTTT. It yields the protein CASTGANTEAFF.

CDR3 DNA: TGTGCCACCAGCAGGGGGGACAGGGCGCGGAGCGAGCAGTACTTC. Residues: CATSRGDRARSEQYF. This chain connects TRBV15 to TRBJ2-7; 9 positions match TRBD1. Germline CDR1 LNHNV, CDR2 YYDKDF (reference sequence). V dropped 3 bases and J dropped 6; count of bases not matched to a gene: 9. The CDR3 sequence is 15 residues long.